One sample yielded the 21 T cell receptor beta chains listed below, sequenced in a study of shared clonotypes between healthy human individuals. Assay: immunoSEQ multiplex PCR; the TCRdb copy retains only in-frame clones and omits some. The sample lists some 2,000,000 clones; about 95% were seen once. Sequenced sample: naive CD4+ T cells sorted from blood. Subset reported: CD45RA+ positively selected. Every receptor here comes from a man younger than 35 in good health.

The rearrangement uses TRBV7-2 and TRBJ1-5, with 7 positions matching TRBD1. After removal of 5 bases from V and 4 bases from J, the junction contained 8 bases not matched to a gene. Germline lookup yields CDR1 SGHTA and CDR2 FQGNSA. The CDR3 has 15 amino acids. Here the CDR3 DNA reads TGTGCCAGCAGCCCCATGGGGACAGTGAATCAGCCCCAGCATTTT. As protein: CASSPMGTVNQPQHF.

In its sample, this clone was seen a few times. A read error is possible here, since a much larger clone lies one base away. The sample contains more than one DNA sequence encoding this CDR3. The CDR3 spells CASSLPGANTGELFF. DNA for the CDR3: TGTGCCAGCAGCTTGCCGGGAGCGAACACCGGGGAGCTGTTTTTT. The chain couples TRBV5-4 to TRBJ2-2, with D possibly being TRBD2 (6 bases). From germline, CDR1 is SGHNT and CDR2 YYREEE (reference sequence). The CDR3 is 15 residues long. V lost 1 base, J lost 0 bases, and 7 bases lay in between.

The V call is TRBV21-1, the J call TRBJ2-1; the table's TRBD2 call for D was not verified on the DNA. TRBV21-1 is marked as a pseudogene. This CDR3 region has 16 residues. The CDR3 reads CASSKERGGPRGEQFF. In DNA, the CDR3 is TGTGCCAGCAGCAAAGAGCGGGGCGGGCCTCGAGGTGAGCAGTTCTTC.

The J gene is TRBJ1-1, the V gene TRBV7-9; no firm D call. Trimming cost V 3 bases and J 6 bases, with 11 bases left between them. The CDR3 has 13 residues. CDR1 is SEHNR, CDR2 FQNEAQ, per germline (reference sequence). CDR3: CASSFGRHAEAFF. CDR3 coding DNA: TGTGCCAGCAGCTTCGGGAGGCACGCTGAAGCTTTCTTT.

J is TRBJ2-2 and V is TRBV5-6; 13 nucleotides agree with TRBD2. From germline, CDR1 is SGHDT and CDR2 YYEEEE. CDR3 length: 18 residues. With V trimmed by 6 bases and J by 4 bases, 12 bases remained unmatched. CDR3 region: CASTSILGLAGITGELFF. The CDR3 DNA sequence: TGTGCCAGCACCTCCATCTTGGGACTAGCGGGAATCACCGGGGAGCTGTTTTTT.

The CDR3 sequence is CASSLGQGAFSYTF. CDR3 nucleotides: TGTGCCAGCAGTCTGGGACAGGGGGCGTTTAGCTACACCTTC. The V and J genes are TRBV27 and TRBJ1-2; 12 bases map to TRBD1. J was trimmed by 9 bases and V by 5 bases; bases with no gene match: 7. CDR1 and CDR2 from the germline V gene are MNHEY and SMNVEV (reference sequence). The CDR3 runs to 14 residues.

In its sample, this clone was seen a few times. V usage is TRBV7-6 and J usage is TRBJ1-6; D not certain. The CDR3 spans 12 residues. Trimming removed 5 bases at V and 9 bases at J, with 8 bases between. Germline CDR1 reads SGHVS; CDR2 reads FNYEAQ. This CDR3 is CASSRVGSPLHF. CDR3 coding DNA: TGTGCCAGCAGCCGGGTGGGTTCACCCCTCCACTTT.

The V and J genes are TRBV6-5 and TRBJ2-5; TRBD1 matches at 11 bases. The CDR3 runs 15 residues. J gave up 6 bases and V 3 bases, and 6 bases lay outside the gene matches. Germline CDR1 and CDR2: MNHEY and SVGAGI. CDR3 protein: CASSYADRGLKTQYF. In DNA form, the CDR3 reads TGTGCCAGCAGTTATGCGGACAGGGGGCTGAAGACCCAGTACTTC.

The V and J genes are TRBV2 and TRBJ2-3, with 9 bases that match TRBD2. The CDR3 totals 15 residues. CDR1 and CDR2 from the germline V gene are SNHLY and FYNNEI. V was pared by 1 base and J by 5 bases, with 4 bases of the junction left unmatched. CDR3 sequence (DNA): TGTGCCAGCAGTGAAGAGCGGGGGGCGAAAGATACGCAGTATTTT. It translates to CASSEERGAKDTQYF.

The rearrangement joins TRBV1 to TRBJ2-1; the table's D call, TRBD2, has no DNA check behind it. TRBV1 is marked as a pseudogene. This CDR3 is built from 18 residues. The CDR3: CTSSPRTSGGRSYNEQFF. The CDR3 coding sequence is TGCACCAGCAGCCCTCGGACTAGCGGGGGCCGCTCCTACAATGAGCAGTTCTTC.

This chain links TRBV2 with TRBJ2-2; 9 positions agree with TRBD1. Trimming took 7 bases from V and 2 from J; bases not matched to a gene: 8. Per the germline V gene, CDR1 is SNHLY and CDR2 is FYNNEI. The CDR3 runs 16 residues. The CDR3 DNA is TGTGCCAGCAACCCCCGGACAGGGGTTAACACCGGGGAGCTGTTTTTT. Its protein product is CASNPRTGVNTGELFF.

This clone was seen a single time. The gene calls are TRBV28 and TRBJ2-7; tentative D call: TRBD1 (5 bases). Between the trimmed V and J ends, which lost 4 bases and 3 bases, there was a span of 19 bases. CDR1 MDHEN and CDR2 SYDVKM come from the germline V gene. CDR3 length equals 16 residues. CDR3: CASSSPRSRVLYEQYF. DNA for the CDR3: TGTGCCAGCAGTTCCCCGCGAAGCAGGGTACTCTACGAGCAGTACTTC.

Of note for this clone: Other DNA sequences from this sample encode an identical CDR3 as well. The chain uses TRBV11-2 and TRBJ2-7, with a weak D call TRBD1 (6 bases). The CDR3 is 14 residues long. CDR1 and CDR2 (germline): SGHAT, FQNNGV. The germline V and J ends were trimmed by 6 bases and 3 bases, with 15 bases remaining between them. The DNA of the CDR3 is TGTGCCAGCAGTTCCACAGGGCTGGTCTACGAGCAGTACTTC. This gives the protein CASSSTGLVYEQYF.

The V and J genes are TRBV18 and TRBJ2-2; TRBD1 might be the D (6 bases). The V end was cut by 3 bases, the J end by 7 bases, with 12 bases between. The CDR3 is 14 residues long. The germline CDR1 and CDR2 sequences are KGHSH and LQKENI. The CDR3 region is CASSPHRVSGELFF. The CDR3 region has the DNA TGTGCCAGCTCACCTCACAGGGTTAGCGGGGAGCTGTTTTTT.

V and J are TRBV28 and TRBJ1-1, with TRBD1 as a possible D gene (6 bases). Germline V gene data show CDR1 as MDHEN and CDR2 as SYDVKM. The CDR3 consists of 15 residues. Trimming stripped 5 bases from V and 1 base from J, with 14 bases between. The CDR3 bases are TGTGCCAGCAGTCCGCTCAGGGGCACGAACACTGAAGCTTTCTTT. Residues: CASSPLRGTNTEAFF.

The V gene is TRBV10-3, the J gene TRBJ2-5; D is unclear. Trimming pared 2 bases from V and 5 bases from J, leaving 15 bases between. This CDR3 has 15 amino acids. Per germline, CDR1 ENHRY and CDR2 SYGVKD. The CDR3 spells CAISEGPPGRETQYF. The CDR3 coding sequence is TGTGCCATCAGTGAGGGACCTCCCGGACGGGAGACCCAGTACTTC.

This clone came up a few times. This chain joins TRBV5-1 and TRBJ2-3; 9 bases fit TRBD2. Germline V gene sequence: CDR1 SGHRS, CDR2 YFSETQ. CDR3 length: 17 amino acids. J lost 7 bases, V lost 0 bases, and 12 bases had no gene match. As DNA, the CDR3 is TGCGCCAGCAGCTTGGCCGGGGCGGGAGGGCCGAATCATACGCAGTATTTT. Its translation is CASSLAGAGGPNHTQYF. Variable domain in full (rest from reference TRBV5-1 and TRBJ2-3): KAGVTQTPRYLIKTRGQQVTLSCSPISGHRSVSWYQQTPGQGLQFLFEYFSETQRNKGNFPGRFSGRQFSNSRSEMNVSTLELGDSALYLCASSLAGAGGPNHTQYFGPGTRLTVL.

V and J are TRBV19 and TRBJ2-1, with 10 bases that match TRBD2. The CDR3 is 19 residues long. Trimming removed 3 bases from V and 4 bases from J; junction bases left unmatched: 15. Germline values: CDR1 LNHDA, CDR2 SQIVND (reference sequence). CDR3 nucleotides: TGTGCCAGTAGTATTAACATTGGAACTAGCGGGATGTATTACAATGAGCAGTTCTTC. Protein: CASSINIGTSGMYYNEQFF. The whole variable domain, remainder taken from reference TRBV19 and TRBJ2-1, is DGGITQSPKYLFRKEGQNVTLSCEQNLNHDAMYWYRQDPGQGLRLIYYSQIVNDFQKGDIAEGYSVSREKKESFPLTVTSAQKNPTAFYLCASSINIGTSGMYYNEQFFGPGTRLTVL.

This chain joins TRBV28 and TRBJ2-1, with D hard to call. Germline loops: CDR1 MDHEN, CDR2 SYDVKM. Trimming removed 6 bases at V and 8 bases at J, with 20 bases between. This CDR3 has 15 amino acids. This CDR3 is CASRSSGRANDEQFF. The CDR3 DNA is TGTGCCAGCAGATCATCAGGACGGGCAAACGATGAGCAGTTCTTC. The full variable domain, rest sourced from reference TRBV28 and TRBJ2-1, is DVKVTQSSRYLVKRTGEKVFLECVQDMDHENMFWYRQDPGLGLRLIYFSYDVKMKEKGDIPEGYSVSREKKERFSLILESASTNQTSMYLCASRSSGRANDEQFFGPGTRLTVL.

The V call is TRBV29-1, the J call TRBJ1-1; D call uncertain. This CDR3 comprises 12 residues. The V gene lost 7 bases and the J gene lost 0 bases, with 9 bases spanning the gap. Germline CDR1 is SQVTM and CDR2 is ANQGSEA. The CDR3 coding sequence is TGCAGCGCCGGCCGGCTGAACACTGAAGCTTTCTTT. Translated: CSAGRLNTEAFF.

This clone was detected a few times. This rearrangement joins TRBV7-6 to TRBJ1-5; tentatively, D is TRBD1 (5 bases). From germline, CDR1 is SGHVS and CDR2 FNYEAQ. Between the trimmed V and J ends, which lost 4 bases and 1 base, there was a span of 8 bases. The CDR3 is 14 residues long. Here the CDR3 DNA reads TGTGCCAGCAGCTCCGGGACGAGCAATCAGCCCCAGCATTTT. This sequence encodes CASSSGTSNQPQHF.